A single sample gave rise to the 16 T cell receptor beta chains below, sequenced in a study of cytomegalovirus exposure and HLA in healthy donors. Primers: 60 Vbeta forward and 13 Jbeta reverse. Only in-frame clones appear in the TCRdb table, and some are missing; sequencing was by immunoSEQ multiplex PCR. This table holds 150,000 to 200,000 clones, approximately 59% found once. The sample taken for sequencing was PBMCs. The receptors were gathered from a man aged 35 to 55 in good health and CMV-seronegative.

The chain combines TRBV4-2 with TRBJ2-5, with TRBD1 matching 7 bases. This CDR3 spans 19 amino acids. Trimming removed 0 bases from V and 0 bases from J; junction bases left unmatched: 13. Germline V gene data show CDR1 as LGHNA and CDR2 as YNFKEQ. The CDR3 sequence is CASSQDFFQDRTYQETQYF. The CDR3 DNA reads as TGTGCCAGCAGCCAAGATTTTTTCCAGGACAGGACCTACCAAGAGACCCAGTACTTC.

The V gene is TRBV29-1, the J gene TRBJ1-1; D is perhaps TRBD1 (5 bases). The CDR3 consists of 15 residues. Deletions cut 0 bases from V and 0 bases from J, with 11 bases between. The germline V gene encodes CDR1 SQVTM and CDR2 ANQGSEA. The CDR3 region is CSVEDHGGMNTEAFF. The CDR3 DNA reads as TGCAGCGTTGAAGATCATGGGGGGATGAACACTGAAGCTTTCTTT.

The genes are TRBV10-3 and TRBJ2-1, with TRBD2 identical over 8 bases. The junction had 7 bases not matched to a gene; V was cut back by 3 bases and J by 9 bases. Germline loops: CDR1 ENHRY, CDR2 SYGVKD. The CDR3 is 14 residues long. CDR3 nucleotide sequence: TGTGCCATCAGTGACACGGGAGGGCCAACTGAGCAGTTCTTC. It encodes CAISDTGGPTEQFF.

In its sample, this clone was seen a few times. The gene calls are TRBV4-3 and TRBJ1-5; D ambiguous. The CDR3 totals 14 residues. CDR1 is LGHNA and CDR2 is YSLEER in the germline V gene. The germline V and J ends were trimmed by 2 bases and 5 bases, with 10 bases remaining between them. This chain's CDR3 is CASSQSISDQPQHF. In DNA form, the CDR3 reads TGCGCCAGCAGCCAAAGTATAAGCGATCAGCCCCAGCATTTT.

This clone was picked up a small number of times. CDR3 coding DNA: TGTGCCAGCTCAACGGGGACTAGCGGGAACTACGAGCAGTACTTC. Translating it yields CASSTGTSGNYEQYF. The chain combines TRBV18 with TRBJ2-7; 13 nucleotides line up with TRBD2. V was clipped by 5 bases and J by 3 bases; unmatched bases: 4. CDR1 KGHSH and CDR2 LQKENI come from the germline V gene. The CDR3 covers 15 residues.

This rearrangement joins TRBV5-1 to TRBJ2-7, with D unclear. The CDR3 extends over 15 amino acids. From germline, CDR1 is SGHRS and CDR2 YFSETQ. The ends were cut back, 4 bases at V and 0 bases at J, with 14 bases in the middle. CDR3 in amino acids: CASSRSAYTSYEQYF. The DNA of the CDR3 is TGCGCCAGCAGCCGGAGTGCTTACACCTCCTACGAGCAGTACTTC.

The gene calls are TRBV10-3 and TRBJ2-6; 10 bases match TRBD1. The V gene's germline CDR1 is ENHRY and CDR2 SYGVKD. V shed 0 bases, J shed 2 bases, and the junction held 7 bases outside the gene matches. The CDR3 sequence is 19 residues long. The CDR3 protein is CAISESETGGITGANVLTF. CDR3 DNA: TGTGCCATCAGTGAGTCGGAGACAGGGGGCATAACTGGGGCCAACGTCCTGACTTTC.

The table lists this clone with a few counts. The chain joins TRBV29-1 to TRBJ2-7, with 10 bases identical to TRBD1. Germline lookup yields CDR1 SQVTM and CDR2 ANQGSEA. With V trimmed by 6 bases and J by 5 bases, 7 bases remained unmatched. This CDR3 has 13 amino acids. CDR3 DNA sequence: TGCAGCGTGGGACAGGGGTTGGGGCACGAGCAGTACTTC. Its protein is CSVGQGLGHEQYF.

The chain links TRBV19 to TRBJ2-5; 7 bases line up with TRBD1. V was pared by 0 bases and J by 4 bases, with 5 bases of the junction left unmatched. Germline V gives CDR1 LNHDA, CDR2 SQIVND (reference sequence). This CDR3 comprises 15 residues. The CDR3 sequence is CASSIEHRGGETQYF. The CDR3 DNA sequence: TGTGCCAGTAGTATAGAGCACAGGGGTGGAGAGACCCAGTACTTC.

The V call is TRBV18, the J call TRBJ2-5, with 9 bases matching TRBD2. V shed 2 bases and J 1 base; nucleotides not matched to a gene: 5. CDR3 length: 16 amino acids. Germline-derived CDR1 and CDR2 are KGHSH and LQKENI. The CDR3 spells CASSPTASGTQETQYF. The CDR3 nucleotides are TGTGCCAGCTCACCAACGGCTAGCGGGACCCAAGAGACCCAGTACTTC.

V usage is TRBV19 and J usage is TRBJ1-6; D uncertain. Germline loops: CDR1 LNHDA, CDR2 SQIVND (reference sequence). The CDR3 totals 13 residues. V was cut by 3 bases and J by 14 bases, with 14 bases left in between. The CDR3 DNA sequence: TGTGCCAGTAGTATCAATTACGACGGGTCCCTCCACTTT. This gives the protein CASSINYDGSLHF.

V usage is TRBV28 and J usage is TRBJ2-1, with 9 bases identical to TRBD2. There are 16 residues in the CDR3. Germline CDR1 and CDR2: MDHEN and SYDVKM. V lost 4 bases, J lost 5 bases, and 9 bases stayed unmatched. The CDR3 reads CASSSTGTSSNNEQFF. DNA for the CDR3: TGTGCCAGCAGTTCCACGGGGACTAGCAGCAACAATGAGCAGTTCTTC.

This clone was detected a few times. The gene calls are TRBV5-5 and TRBJ1-5; D uncertain. Germline V CDR1 and CDR2: SGHKS, YYEKEE (reference sequence). The CDR3 is 12 residues long. Trimming took 5 bases from V and 3 from J, leaving 6 bases between them. The CDR3 region is CASSQSNQPQHF. CDR3 nucleotides: TGTGCCAGCAGTCAGTCCAATCAGCCCCAGCATTTT.

In this sample, this clone turned up a few times. J is TRBJ2-3 and V is TRBV7-3; the match to TRBD1 covers 7 bases. The CDR3 extends over 14 amino acids. V lost 4 bases, J lost 5 bases, and 6 bases stayed unmatched. Germline lookup yields CDR1 SGHTA and CDR2 FQGTGA. CDR3 sequence reads: CASSSGTARDTQYF. The CDR3 nucleotides read TGTGCCAGCAGCTCAGGGACAGCAAGAGATACGCAGTATTTT.

The chain links TRBV30 to TRBJ1-4; D not certain. Trimming pared 3 bases from V and 4 bases from J, leaving 9 bases between. This CDR3 comprises 13 residues. Germline values: CDR1 GTSNPN, CDR2 SVGIG (reference sequence). CDR3 region: CAWSLGVNEKLFF. As DNA, the CDR3 is TGTGCCTGGAGCCTCGGAGTTAATGAAAAACTGTTTTTT.

Regarding this clone: Other nucleotide sequences in the sample specify the same CDR3. The chain combines TRBV6-6 with TRBJ2-7, with 7 bases fitting TRBD1. Germline V gene data show CDR1 as MNHNY and CDR2 as SVGAGI (reference sequence). The CDR3 runs 11 residues. The J segment lost 3 bases and the V segment lost 11 bases, leaving 4 bases of the junction unmatched. CDR3: CASRTGYEQYF. CDR3 DNA: TGTGCCTCACGGACAGGCTACGAGCAGTACTTC.